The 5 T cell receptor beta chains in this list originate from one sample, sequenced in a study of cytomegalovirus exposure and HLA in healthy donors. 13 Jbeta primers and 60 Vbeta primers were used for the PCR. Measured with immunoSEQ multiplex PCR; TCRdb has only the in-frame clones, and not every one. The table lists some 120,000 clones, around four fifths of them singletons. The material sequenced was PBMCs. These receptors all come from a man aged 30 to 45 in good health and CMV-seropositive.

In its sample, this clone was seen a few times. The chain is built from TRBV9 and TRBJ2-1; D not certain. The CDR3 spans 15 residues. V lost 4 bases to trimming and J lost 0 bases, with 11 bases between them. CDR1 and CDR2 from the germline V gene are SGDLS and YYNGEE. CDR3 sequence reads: CASSSSGSSYNEQFF. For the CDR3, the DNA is TGTGCCAGCAGCTCCTCGGGTAGCTCCTACAATGAGCAGTTCTTC.

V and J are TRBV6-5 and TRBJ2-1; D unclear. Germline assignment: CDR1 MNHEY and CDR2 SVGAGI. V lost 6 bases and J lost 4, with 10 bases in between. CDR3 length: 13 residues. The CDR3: CASSRSPYNEQFF. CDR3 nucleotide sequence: TGTGCCAGCAGCCGTAGCCCATACAATGAGCAGTTCTTC.

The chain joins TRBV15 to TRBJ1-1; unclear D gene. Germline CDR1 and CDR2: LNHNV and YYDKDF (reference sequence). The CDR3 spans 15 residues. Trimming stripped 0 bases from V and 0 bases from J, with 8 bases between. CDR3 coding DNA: TGTGCCACCAGCAGAGAAACAGTATTGAACACTGAAGCTTTCTTT. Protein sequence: CATSRETVLNTEAFF.

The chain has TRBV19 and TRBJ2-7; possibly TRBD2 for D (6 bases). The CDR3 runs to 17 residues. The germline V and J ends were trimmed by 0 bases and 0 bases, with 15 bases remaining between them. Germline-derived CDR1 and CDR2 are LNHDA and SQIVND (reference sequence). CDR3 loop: CASSIDFGRDFSYEQYF. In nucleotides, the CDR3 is TGTGCCAGTAGTATAGATTTCGGCCGGGACTTCTCCTACGAGCAGTACTTC.

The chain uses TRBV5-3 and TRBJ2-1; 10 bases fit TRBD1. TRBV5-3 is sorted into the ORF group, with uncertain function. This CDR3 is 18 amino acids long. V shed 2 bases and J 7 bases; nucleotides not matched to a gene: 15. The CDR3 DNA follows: TGTGCCAGAAGCTTACAAGGGGGCGACAGGGGGCTTGGTAATGAGCAGTTCTTC. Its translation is CARSLQGGDRGLGNEQFF.